This T cell receptor beta chain came from a study of identifying expanded T cells in peripheral blood. Study-level results: Differentially abundant clones: 0.95 to 1.5 between replicates, approximately 16 at around 14 days, 18 to 20 at four.

This clone appeared a single time. Its antigen is currently unknown. Collection occurred without any documented infections or immune events in donors. This CDR3 has 11 amino acids. CDR1 and CDR2 from the germline V gene are SGHTS and YDEGEE. V lost 1 base and J lost 10, with 6 bases in between. Libraries were prepared by immunoSEQ multiplex PCR; TCRdb keeps only in-frame clonotypes and omits some of them. The table includes around 81,000 clones, around 84% detected once. What was sequenced was blood. The chain joins TRBV5-8 to TRBJ1-5; D ambiguous. This TCR was recovered from a person aged 18 to 75 in good health. The CDR3 nucleotides read TGTGCCAGCAGCTTGCTATCCCCCCAGCATTTT. It yields the protein CASSLLSPQHF.